This T cell receptor beta chain appears in the sequencing data of a study of T cell responses to AZD1222 COVID-19 vaccine (dated by TCRdb to about 2021). Regarding the study in general: Because spike-specific TCR depth and breadth did not differ between the two schedules, AZD1222 recipients who got a second dose at roughly 4 weeks were pooled with those who got a second dose at roughly 12 weeks. Trial participants were enrolled by age into subgroups of 18-55, 56-69 and 70-plus years, and about 150, 27 and 61 TCR-sequenced participants, respectively, were included in these subgroups. A total of 233 trial participants underwent TCR sequencing, of whom 200 to 220 had received two doses of AZD1222 and some 25 had received two doses of the MenACWY control vaccine. General conclusions and limits of the study: A significant rise in spike-specific TCR breadth and depth was observed after two AZD1222 doses relative to day 0 and relative to MenACWY recipients. Vaccine-associated CD4 TCRs spanned the whole spike protein, with dominant responses in regions 160-218 and 743-854. Conclusions about previously exposed vaccinees were limited because only a handful of AZD1222 recipients were SARS-CoV-2 seropositive at baseline. The 56-69-year group was small, and its depth increase did not reach significance, likely because of low power. Participants were mostly white British, with more females than males. The authors suggested clonal diversity may have been underestimated. Because no samples from the day 14 peak response were available, repertoires could be characterized only after the peak T cell response. Epitopes outside the regions mutated in the B.1.351 and B.1.1.7 variants were reportedly recognized by nearly half of the unique spike-specific TCRs.

The CDR3 regions of human TCRbeta chains were subjected to immunosequencing. Regarding the original processing steps: Repertoire TCRs were checked for matches against a reference library of SARS-CoV-2-specific TCRs that had been generated using the MIRA antigen-specificity platform. Breadth was defined as the fraction of unique TCRs that were SARS-CoV-2-associated. Depth was defined as the fraction of total T cells that were SARS-CoV-2-associated. Using the MIRA data, every spike-specific TCR was mapped to the spike region that the TCR reacted to and assigned to either a CD4 or a CD8 class. Log10-transformed breadth and depth values were compared by one-way ANOVA with Sidak's multiple comparisons tests. TCRdb provides this immuneACCESS table in a form limited to in-frame rearrangements. Some clones are lacking; in checked studies, under half of them reflect an unresolved V gene, and why the rest are absent is not known. That table supplies the V and J calls and clone size; D and trimming were determined from the DNA. This sample gives 98,000 or so clones in total; about 86% of them show up just once. 3% to 4% of the sample belongs to the ten largest clones.

Details on this clone: The clone's antigen remains unknown. No per-base quality is available; no much larger clone lies one base away.

The time point label for this specimen denotes: baseline before first vaccination. Vaccinee samples were obtained from the UK trials COV001 and COV002, which included a single-blind randomized controlled phase 2/3 trial of AZD1222 (ChAdOx1 nCoV-19) in healthy adults. For TCRbeta chain sequencing, PBMC samples from trial participants were taken at day 0 and at day 28 after the second dose. Including cysteine and phenylalanine, the CDR3 has 15 amino acids. Solely the CDR3 DNA is kept, with 45 bases framed from the first base. The V and J ends are trimmed by 0 bases and 8 bases, leaving 16 bases between them. The germline V gene yields LGHNA for CDR1 and YNFKEQ for CDR2.

This specimen consisted of peripheral blood, obtained on day 0 of AZD1222 vaccination. The sequence joins TRBV4-2 to TRBJ1-2; the D segment cannot be called with confidence. The receptor was isolated from an adult in good health. The CDR3 corresponds to CASSQDRDDRRGYTF. The bases are TGTGCCAGCAGCCAAGATCGTGACGACCGACGAGGCTACACCTTC.